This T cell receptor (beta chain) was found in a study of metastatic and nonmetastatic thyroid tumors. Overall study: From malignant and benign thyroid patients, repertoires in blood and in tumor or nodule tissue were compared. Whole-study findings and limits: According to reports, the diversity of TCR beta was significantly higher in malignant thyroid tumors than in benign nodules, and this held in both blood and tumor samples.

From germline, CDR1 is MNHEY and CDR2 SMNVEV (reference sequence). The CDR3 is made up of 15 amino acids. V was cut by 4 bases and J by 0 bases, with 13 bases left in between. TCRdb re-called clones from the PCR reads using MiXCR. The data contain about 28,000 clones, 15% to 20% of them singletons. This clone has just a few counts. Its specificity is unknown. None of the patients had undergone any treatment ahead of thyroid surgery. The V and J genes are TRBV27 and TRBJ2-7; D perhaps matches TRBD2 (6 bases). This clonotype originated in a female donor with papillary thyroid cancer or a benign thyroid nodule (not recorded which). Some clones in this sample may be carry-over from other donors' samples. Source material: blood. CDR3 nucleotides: TGTGCCAGCAGTTACTCTAGCGTGCTCTCCTACGAGCAGTACTTC. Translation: CASSYSSVLSYEQYF.